The next 32 T cell receptor beta chains were all read from a single sample in a study of response to subunit inactivated influenza vaccine. One entry per CDR3 protein results from TCRdb running MiXCR on the RT-PCR reads. This sample has 630,000 or so distinct CDR3 sequences; about a sixth occur once, and the top ten carry about 9.9%. The sequenced sample was PBMCs from blood, obtained approximately 13 days after vaccination. Every receptor here comes from a man over 45 who received an inactivated influenza vaccine.

V usage is TRBV6-1 and J usage is TRBJ1-5; possible D gene TRBD1, 6 bases. Germline V lookup: CDR1 MNHNS, CDR2 SASEGT. Between the trimmed V and J ends, which lost 8 bases and 2 bases, there was a span of 10 bases. This CDR3 is 13 amino acids long. CDR3 region: CASGGFGNQPQHF. CDR3 DNA sequence: TGTGCCAGCGGGGGCTTTGGCAATCAGCCCCAGCATTTT.

This clonotype was seen a handful of times. The chain joins TRBV4-3 to TRBJ2-1, with D possibly being TRBD2 (5 bases). There are 15 residues in the CDR3. Germline CDR1 and CDR2: LGHNA and YSLEER. V lost 7 bases to trimming and J lost 7 bases, with 20 bases between them. CDR3 coding DNA: TGCGCCAGCAAAGCCTCCCGGGGAACTACAAATGAGCAGTTCTTC. It translates to CASKASRGTTNEQFF.

This chain uses TRBV29-1 with TRBJ1-2; D is possibly TRBD1 (5 bases). Per germline, CDR1 SQVTM and CDR2 ANQGSEA. Trimming removed 4 bases at V and 8 bases at J, with 11 bases between. The CDR3 totals 11 residues. Here the CDR3 reads CSVAGDGGYTF. The CDR3 nucleotides are TGCAGCGTTGCCGGGGACGGCGGCTACACCTTC.

This clonotype was detected only a few times. The gene calls are TRBV5-1 and TRBJ2-5, with a weak D call TRBD1 (8 bases). The ends were cut back, 4 bases at V and 5 bases at J, with 18 bases in the middle. Germline V gives CDR1 SGHRS, CDR2 YFSETQ. The CDR3 is 15 residues long. The CDR3 loop is CASSIPTGEGETQYF. In DNA, the CDR3 is TGCGCCAGCAGCATACCGACAGGGGAGGGTGAGACCCAGTACTTC.

This clonotype has only a few counts. The chain is built from TRBV4-1 and TRBJ2-7; D is ambiguous. V dropped 4 bases and J dropped 3 bases, with 10 bases sitting between them. The CDR3 totals 13 residues. Germline CDR1 reads MGHRA; CDR2 reads YSYEKL. The chain's CDR3 is CASSRSPGYEQYF. CDR3 DNA sequence: TGCGCCAGCAGCCGTAGCCCGGGCTACGAGCAGTACTTC.

This clonotype was seen only a few times. The chain couples TRBV5-1 to TRBJ1-1, with a tentative D call TRBD1 (6 bases). The length of the CDR3 is 15 residues. V lost 5 bases and J 0 bases, leaving 14 bases between the germline ends. In germline, CDR1 is SGHRS, CDR2 YFSETQ. CDR3 sequence reads: CASRQGGPMNTEAFF. The DNA of the CDR3 is TGCGCCAGCAGACAGGGAGGCCCCATGAACACTGAAGCTTTCTTT.

The chain joins TRBV24-1 to TRBJ2-2; maybe TRBD1 (5 bases). The germline gives CDR1 KGHDR, CDR2 SFDVKD. The CDR3 has 16 amino acids. With 4 bases removed from V and 5 bases from J, the gap between germline ends came to 16 bases. The CDR3 reads CATSEAGQGVTGELFF. Here the CDR3 DNA reads TGTGCCACCAGTGAGGCTGGCCAGGGTGTTACCGGGGAGCTGTTTTTT.

This clonotype was picked up a small number of times. The chain uses TRBV6-5 and TRBJ1-1; 8 nucleotides line up with TRBD1. This CDR3 region has 17 residues. Germline values: CDR1 MNHEY, CDR2 SVGAGI. V lost 2 bases, J lost 0 bases, and 8 bases stayed unmatched. As DNA, the CDR3 is TGTGCCAGCAGTTACCCCCGGGACAGGCCTATGAACACTGAAGCTTTCTTT. It specifies CASSYPRDRPMNTEAFF.

The chain links TRBV7-9 to TRBJ2-1, with 7 bases identical to TRBD1. The junction had 7 bases not matched to a gene; V was cut back by 5 bases and J by 6 bases. CDR3 size: 14 residues. The germline V gene encodes CDR1 SEHNR and CDR2 FQNEAQ (reference sequence). The CDR3 nucleotides read TGTGCCAGCAGCATGTTGACAGGGAGCAATGAGCAGTTCTTC. Protein: CASSMLTGSNEQFF.

At least ten counts were recorded for this clonotype. This chain connects TRBV28 to TRBJ2-4; D is unresolved. This CDR3 has 15 amino acids. The ends were cut back, 3 bases at V and 0 bases at J, with 9 bases in the middle. CDR1 MDHEN and CDR2 SYDVKM come from the germline V gene. CDR3 DNA: TGTGCCAGCAGTTTTGGCGGCGTAGCCAAAAACATTCAGTACTTC. Protein sequence: CASSFGGVAKNIQYF.

This clonotype was seen ten or more times. This rearrangement joins TRBV3-1 to TRBJ1-1; the D is unclear. V lost 8 bases to trimming and J lost 7 bases, with 14 bases between them. Germline CDR1 and CDR2: LGHDT and YNNKEL (reference sequence). The CDR3 loop spans 12 amino acids. The CDR3 DNA is TGTGCCAGCGGAGGAGGGCGTGGTGAAGCTTTCTTT. Translation gives CASGGGRGEAFF.

This sequence joins TRBV7-2 and TRBJ2-7; D ambiguous. V shed 3 bases and J shed 2 bases, with 11 bases lying between them. This CDR3 contains 14 residues. CDR1 and CDR2 (germline): SGHTA, FQGNSA. Here the CDR3 DNA reads TGTGCCAGCAGCTTCGCCGGGTTGGCCTACGAGCAGTACTTC. Encoded protein: CASSFAGLAYEQYF.

The chain links TRBV29-1 to TRBJ2-3, with no clear D. The CDR3 spans 13 residues. Germline values: CDR1 SQVTM, CDR2 ANQGSEA. V lost 4 bases and J lost 4, with 12 bases in between. CDR3 loop: CSVGPLSPDTQYF. The DNA for the CDR3 is TGCAGCGTTGGGCCCCTAAGTCCAGATACGCAGTATTTT.

This clonotype came up a few times. This chain links TRBV12-3 or TRBV12-4 with TRBJ2-5; possible D gene TRBD1, 5 bases. V lost 2 bases and J 4 bases, leaving 8 bases between the germline ends. The CDR3 is 13 residues long. The CDR3 region is CASSLWGRETQYF. CDR3 bases: TGTGCCAGCAGTTTATGGGGCCGAGAGACCCAGTACTTC.

This clonotype came up a few times. The CDR3 DNA sequence: TGTGCCAGCAGCGGACAGGGCTTCCAAGAGACCCAGTACTTC. Translation gives CASSGQGFQETQYF. V usage is TRBV2 and J usage is TRBJ2-5, with 8 bases fitting TRBD1. The germline gives CDR1 SNHLY, CDR2 FYNNEI. V gave up 6 bases and J gave up 1 base; unmatched junction bases: 4. CDR3 size: 14 residues.

The chain carries TRBV5-1 and TRBJ1-1; D is perhaps TRBD1 (6 bases). The V end was cut by 0 bases, the J end by 6 bases, with 15 bases between. This CDR3 contains 15 residues. Looked up from germline, CDR1 is SGHRS and CDR2 is YFSETQ. CDR3 sequence: CASSLGSGVIAEAFF. The CDR3 region has the DNA TGCGCCAGCAGCTTGGGCTCAGGGGTGATCGCTGAAGCTTTCTTT.

V usage is TRBV7-2 and J usage is TRBJ2-7; D gene uncertain. The CDR3 has 16 residues. Trimming pared 2 bases from V and 0 bases from J, leaving 14 bases between. CDR1 and CDR2 from the germline V gene are SGHTA and FQGNSA. The CDR3 spells CASSLIWRSSSYEQYF. CDR3 in DNA: TGTGCCAGCAGCTTAATCTGGCGGTCGAGCTCCTACGAGCAGTACTTC. The variable domain in full, completed from reference TRBV7-2 and TRBJ2-7, reads GAGVSQSPSNKVTEKGKDVELRCDPISGHTALYWYRQSLGQGLEFLIYFQGNSAPDKSGLPSDRFSAERTGGSVSTLTIQRTQQEDSAVYLCASSLIWRSSSYEQYFGPGTRLTVT.

The chain links TRBV7-6 to TRBJ2-2; 7 bases line up with TRBD1. Germline V CDR1 and CDR2: SGHVS, FNYEAQ. The CDR3 has 16 residues. Trimming removed 10 bases from V and 2 bases from J; junction bases left unmatched: 13. The CDR3 region is CATYPRGLSNTGELFF. Written as DNA, the CDR3 is TGTGCCACCTACCCTAGGGGGCTTTCAAACACCGGGGAGCTGTTTTTT.

As for this clonotype: The CDR3 ends on some other residue instead of the conserved phenylalanine or tryptophan, so this is likely a read error. CDR3 residues: CASSSRTSGRKTQYL. In DNA form, the CDR3 reads TGTGCCAGCAGCTCACGGACTAGCGGGAGAAAGACCCAGTACCTC. The chain recombines TRBV11-1 with TRBJ2-5; 13 bases line up with TRBD2. This CDR3 is 15 amino acids long. Losses at the gene ends were 4 bases for V and 6 bases for J; bases not matched to a gene: 5. Germline CDR1 reads SGHAT; CDR2 reads FQDESV (reference sequence).

This rearrangement joins TRBV20-1 to TRBJ2-6, with 7 bases matching TRBD1. J gave up 2 bases and V 2 bases, and 3 bases lay outside the gene matches. CDR3 length: 15 amino acids. From germline, CDR1 is DFQATT and CDR2 SNEGSKA (reference sequence). CDR3 residues: CSARSGQPGANVLTF. In nucleotides, the CDR3 is TGCAGTGCTAGATCGGGACAGCCTGGGGCCAACGTCCTGACTTTC.

This clonotype has just a few counts. The J gene is TRBJ2-2, the V gene TRBV4-2, with a possible D match to TRBD1 (5 bases). Germline values: CDR1 LGHNA, CDR2 YNFKEQ. V was cut by 3 bases and J by 7 bases, with 12 bases left in between. The CDR3 sequence is 14 residues long. CDR3 DNA sequence: TGTGCCAGCAGCCAGACAGAGAAGGGCGGGGAGCTGTTTTTT. Protein sequence: CASSQTEKGGELFF.

The CDR3 region is CASSLRLAGSYEQYF. CDR3 in DNA: TGTGCCAGCAGCTTAAGACTAGCGGGATCCTACGAGCAGTACTTC. The J gene is TRBJ2-7, the V gene TRBV7-6, with TRBD2 identical over 11 bases. The J segment lost 1 base and the V segment lost 2 bases, leaving 1 base of the junction unmatched. The CDR3 contains 15 residues. The germline V gene encodes CDR1 SGHVS and CDR2 FNYEAQ.

The rearrangement uses TRBV6-1 and TRBJ2-3; no clear D gene. V lost 6 bases and J lost 4, with 14 bases in between. The CDR3 sequence is 14 residues long. The germline V gene has CDR1 MNHNS and CDR2 SASEGT. The CDR3 DNA is TGTGCCAGCAGGACGACTGGGTACGCAGATACGCAGTATTTT. Its translation: CASRTTGYADTQYF.

This chain connects TRBV6-5 to TRBJ1-2, with TRBD1 identical over 8 bases. J was trimmed by 5 bases and V by 0 bases; bases with no gene match: 8. The CDR3 has 16 amino acids. Germline assignment: CDR1 MNHEY and CDR2 SVGAGI. The CDR3 loop is CASSYSYRDRRYGYTF. CDR3 sequence (DNA): TGTGCCAGCAGTTACTCATACCGGGACAGGAGATATGGCTACACCTTC.

This clonotype was seen a handful of times. This chain connects TRBV20-1 to TRBJ1-5; D remains ambiguous. This CDR3 comprises 13 residues. V was shortened by 2 bases and J by 5 bases, with 10 bases between the two germline ends. Germline CDR1 DFQATT, CDR2 SNEGSKA (reference sequence). In DNA form, the CDR3 reads TGCAGTGCTAGAACAAGTTTCGATCAGCCCCAGCATTTT. The encoded protein is CSARTSFDQPQHF.

This clonotype was seen a few times. V usage is TRBV6-1 and J usage is TRBJ2-2; D uncertain. The CDR3 has 14 residues. Germline V gene data show CDR1 as MNHNS and CDR2 as SASEGT. Trimming left V 6 bases short and J 2 bases short, with 10 bases between. CDR3 DNA sequence: TGTGCCAGCAGCAGGATACACAACACCGGGGAGCTGTTTTTT. Translating it yields CASSRIHNTGELFF.

A few counts support this clonotype. The chain is built from TRBV6-6 and TRBJ1-2; perhaps TRBD1 as D (6 bases). CDR1 is MNHNY and CDR2 is SVGAGI in the germline V gene (reference sequence). This CDR3 spans 12 amino acids. Trimming took 7 bases from V and 7 from J, leaving 13 bases between them. The CDR3 is CASTRQGGGYTF. The CDR3 bases are TGTGCCAGCACTCGCCAAGGGGGTGGCTACACCTTC.

The table lists this clonotype with a few counts. The genes are TRBV11-2 and TRBJ2-3; 7 bases align to TRBD1. The V gene's germline CDR1 is SGHAT and CDR2 FQNNGV. The CDR3 runs 18 residues. V shed 0 bases and J 2 bases; nucleotides not matched to a gene: 11. CDR3 residues: CASSLDLTWTGHTDTQYF. In nucleotides, the CDR3 is TGTGCCAGCAGCTTAGATTTAACCTGGACAGGACACACAGATACGCAGTATTTT. The full variable domain, completed using reference TRBV11-2 and TRBJ2-3, is EAGVAQSPRYKIIEKRQSVAFWCNPISGHATLYWYQQILGQGPKLLIQFQNNGVVDDSQLPKDRFSAERLKGVDSTLKIQPAKLEDSAVYLCASSLDLTWTGHTDTQYFGPGTRLTVL.

The table lists this clonotype with many counts. The chain carries TRBV7-2 and TRBJ2-1; D perhaps matches TRBD2 (5 bases). V dropped 6 bases and J dropped 0 bases, with 12 bases sitting between them. The CDR3 loop spans 15 amino acids. Germline values: CDR1 SGHTA, CDR2 FQGNSA. CDR3 DNA sequence: TGTGCCAGCAGAAGCGGACCGCTCTCCTACAATGAGCAGTTCTTC. This translates into CASRSGPLSYNEQFF.

The rearrangement links TRBV7-3 to TRBJ2-2; 10 nucleotides line up with TRBD2. The CDR3 is 16 amino acids. Per germline, CDR1 SGHTA and CDR2 FQGTGA. Losses at the gene ends were 2 bases for V and 1 base for J; bases not matched to a gene: 1. The CDR3 sequence: CASSLVAGGNTGELFF. Written as DNA, the CDR3 is TGTGCCAGCAGCTTAGTAGCGGGAGGGAACACCGGGGAGCTGTTTTTT. The whole variable domain, filled in from reference TRBV7-3 and TRBJ2-2, reads GAGVSQTPSNKVTEKGKYVELRCDPISGHTALYWYRQSLGQGPEFLIYFQGTGAADDSGLPNDRFFAVRPEGSVSTLKIQRTERGDSAVYLCASSLVAGGNTGELFFGEGSRLTVL.

This chain links TRBV20-1 with TRBJ2-7; D call uncertain. Trimming left V 5 bases short and J 6 bases short, with 14 bases between. Germline V gene sequence: CDR1 DFQATT, CDR2 SNEGSKA (reference sequence). The length of the CDR3 is 12 residues. The CDR3 DNA reads as TGCAGTGCTCCCTCCGGGTTGGCCGAGCAGTACTTC. Its translation: CSAPSGLAEQYF.

This clonotype was found a few times. The chain is built from TRBV7-8 and TRBJ2-1, with 7 bases fitting TRBD2. CDR1 SGHVS and CDR2 FQNEAQ come from the germline V gene. The CDR3 loop spans 15 amino acids. V shed 2 bases, J shed 2 bases, and the junction held 3 bases outside the gene matches. The CDR3 sequence: CASSLWGGAYNEQFF. DNA for the CDR3: TGTGCCAGCAGCTTATGGGGGGGGGCCTACAATGAGCAGTTCTTC.